This passage covers 5 T cell receptor beta chains from one sample sequenced in a study of long-term antiretroviral therapy in people with HIV. With survey level as its setting, the immunoSEQ assay was v3.0. Sequencing was performed with immunoSEQ multiplex PCR; in TCRdb, only in-frame clones are kept and a portion is missing. The sample includes around 15,000 clones, just over 75% of them seen just once. The specimen was unsorted PBMCs, collected 2.1 years after starting antiretroviral therapy. These receptors were collected from a man aged 35-49 years with HIV.

The CDR3 spells CASSATPGPEETQYF. As DNA, the CDR3 is TGCGCCAGCAGTGCTACACCGGGCCCCGAAGAGACCCAGTACTTC. The chain links TRBV10-1 to TRBJ2-5; no clear D. Between the trimmed V and J ends, which lost 4 bases and 3 bases, there was a span of 15 bases. The germline V gene encodes CDR1 WNHNN and CDR2 SYGVQD (reference sequence). CDR3 length equals 15 residues.

The J gene is TRBJ2-7, the V gene TRBV29-1, with TRBD1 matching 8 bases. The CDR3 has 13 amino acids. Germline CDR1 reads SQVTM; CDR2 reads ANQGSEA. J gave up 0 bases and V 4 bases, and 2 bases lay outside the gene matches. CDR3 bases: TGCAGCGTTGCCCAGGGGGCCTCCTACGAGCAGTACTTC. The encoded protein is CSVAQGASYEQYF.

The chain couples TRBV27 to TRBJ2-2; TRBD2 agrees at 9 bases. Trimming cost V 3 bases and J 7 bases; bases outside gene matches: 6. Germline V CDR1 and CDR2: MNHEY, SMNVEV (reference sequence). The CDR3 is 15 amino acids. DNA of the CDR3: TGTGCCAGCAGTTTGGGCGGGGGGGCCGGCGGGGAGCTGTTTTTT. Encoded protein: CASSLGGGAGGELFF.

The chain employs TRBV2 and TRBJ1-5; D gene unclear. The CDR3 spans 12 residues. CDR1 is SNHLY, CDR2 FYNNEI, per germline. The V end lost 9 bases, the J end lost 4 bases, and 10 bases lay between the germline ends. The CDR3 region has the DNA TGTGCCAGTGCTGGGGATAATCAGCCCCAGCATTTT. Protein product: CASAGDNQPQHF.

The rearrangement joins TRBV19 to TRBJ2-7; 8 positions match TRBD1. From germline, CDR1 is LNHDA and CDR2 SQIVND (reference sequence). With V trimmed by 7 bases and J by 2 bases, 7 bases remained unmatched. The CDR3 is 14 residues long. The CDR3 coding sequence is TGTGCCAGTACCCCCCGGGACAGGCCCTACGAGCAGTACTTC. This translates into CASTPRDRPYEQYF.